Listed here are 18 T cell receptor beta chains from one sample, sequenced in a study of cytomegalovirus exposure and HLA in healthy donors. Measured with immunoSEQ multiplex PCR; TCRdb has only the in-frame clones, and not every one. The repertoire holds about 280,000 clones, with around nine tenths as singletons. Sequenced material: PBMCs. All receptors derive from a young woman in good health and CMV-seronegative.

The genes are TRBV2 and TRBJ2-2, with D uncertain. V was trimmed by 7 bases and J by 0 bases, leaving 15 bases between them. Per germline, CDR1 SNHLY and CDR2 FYNNEI. The CDR3 extends over 16 amino acids. The CDR3 loop is CASTPTRLANTGELFF. The DNA of the CDR3 is TGTGCCAGCACCCCAACGAGACTGGCGAACACCGGGGAGCTGTTTTTT.

The chain is built from TRBV5-1 and TRBJ2-1; maybe TRBD2 (5 bases). The length of the CDR3 is 13 residues. Germline V lookup: CDR1 SGHRS, CDR2 YFSETQ. V lost 6 bases to trimming and J lost 5 bases, with 12 bases between them. This chain's CDR3 is CASMGVGNNEQFF. In DNA form, the CDR3 reads TGCGCCAGCATGGGAGTAGGAAACAATGAGCAGTTCTTC.

This sequence joins TRBV5-4 and TRBJ2-7, with 10 positions matching TRBD2. CDR1 is SGHNT, CDR2 YYREEE, per germline (reference sequence). V lost 2 bases, J lost 2 bases, and 4 bases stayed unmatched. This CDR3 has 15 amino acids. CDR3 sequence (DNA): TGTGCCAGCAGCTTCCGGACTAGCGGTCCCTACGAGCAGTACTTC. Amino acid sequence: CASSFRTSGPYEQYF.

The rearrangement joins TRBV6-5 to TRBJ2-7; 9 nucleotides align to TRBD1. Germline assignment: CDR1 MNHEY and CDR2 SVGAGI. Germline trimming cut 8 bases from V and 5 bases from J; bases unmatched to any gene: 7. This CDR3 spans 13 amino acids. The CDR3: CASERQGGNEQYF. The DNA for the CDR3 is TGTGCCAGCGAACGACAGGGGGGGAACGAGCAGTACTTC.

The chain is built from TRBV5-1 and TRBJ2-2; TRBD2 matches at 9 bases. V shed 0 bases, J shed 4 bases, and the junction held 10 bases outside the gene matches. From germline, CDR1 is SGHRS and CDR2 YFSETQ. The CDR3 sequence is 18 residues long. The CDR3 region has the DNA TGCGCCAGCAGCTTGGCCCTAGCGGGGAGAGGGGGCACCGGGGAGCTGTTTTTT. Translating it yields CASSLALAGRGGTGELFF.

The CDR3 loop is CASSPGLAGVNEQYF. For the CDR3, the DNA is TGTGCCAGCAGCCCGGGACTAGCGGGAGTGAACGAGCAGTACTTC. This chain connects TRBV28 to TRBJ2-7, with 14 bases that match TRBD2. This CDR3 is built from 15 residues. V was pared by 6 bases and J by 5 bases, with 6 bases of the junction left unmatched. Germline V gene sequence: CDR1 MDHEN, CDR2 SYDVKM.

The V gene is TRBV19, the J gene TRBJ1-2, with D maybe TRBD1 (5 bases). Trimming pared 7 bases from V and 2 bases from J, leaving 11 bases between. CDR3 size: 13 residues. The germline CDR1 and CDR2 sequences are LNHDA and SQIVND (reference sequence). The CDR3 protein is CASTYGGNYGYTF. CDR3 DNA: TGTGCCAGTACTTATGGGGGGAACTATGGCTACACCTTC.

J is TRBJ2-3 and V is TRBV7-9; D gene uncertain. The CDR3 is 15 residues long. V was pared by 1 base and J by 0 bases, with 8 bases between. Germline CDR1 is SEHNR and CDR2 is FQNEAQ (reference sequence). In DNA form, the CDR3 reads TGTGCCAGCAGCTTAGTGGTGGGCAGCACAGATACGCAGTATTTT. This translates into CASSLVVGSTDTQYF. The full variable domain, rest sourced from reference TRBV7-9 and TRBJ2-3, is DTGVSQNPRHKITKRGQNVTFRCDPISEHNRLYWYRQTLGQGPEFLTYFQNEAQLEKSRLLSDRFSAERPKGSFSTLEIQRTEQGDSAMYLCASSLVVGSTDTQYFGPGTRLTVL.

The chain recombines TRBV19 with TRBJ2-5; D uncertain. There are 12 residues in the CDR3. Germline V lookup: CDR1 LNHDA, CDR2 SQIVND (reference sequence). Trimming took 6 bases from V and 7 from J, leaving 12 bases between them. CDR3 in amino acids: CASSPYPGTQYF. CDR3 bases: TGTGCCAGTAGCCCCTATCCAGGGACCCAGTACTTC.

V and J are TRBV6-6 and TRBJ1-2; maybe TRBD1 (6 bases). Per germline, CDR1 MNHNY and CDR2 SVGAGI (reference sequence). V was trimmed by 2 bases and J by 6 bases, leaving 16 bases between them. The CDR3 has 15 amino acids. In DNA form, the CDR3 reads TGTGCCAGCAGTTACGGGGGCAGTAAAGGGAATGGCTACACCTTC. Translating it yields CASSYGGSKGNGYTF.

The chain is built from TRBV6-5 and TRBJ2-7; D is undetermined. From germline, CDR1 is MNHEY and CDR2 SVGAGI. Trimming took off 2 bases at V and 0 bases at J, with 11 bases between the two ends. The CDR3 contains 15 residues. The CDR3 DNA reads TGTGCCAGCAGTTACGTATCGGAGAGCTCCTACGAGCAGTACTTC. It encodes CASSYVSESSYEQYF.

The chain employs TRBV7-3 and TRBJ2-1, with D maybe TRBD1 (6 bases). Deletions cut 5 bases from V and 4 bases from J, with 18 bases between. The V gene's germline CDR1 is SGHTA and CDR2 FQGTGA. This CDR3 comprises 16 residues. The CDR3 nucleotides read TGTGCCAGCAGCCCAGAGGGGACACCGTATTACAATGAGCAGTTCTTC. Protein: CASSPEGTPYYNEQFF.

V gene TRBV28 combines with J gene TRBJ2-7, with a weak D call TRBD1 (6 bases). The CDR3 covers 15 residues. In germline, CDR1 is MDHEN, CDR2 SYDVKM. Between the trimmed V and J ends, which lost 2 bases and 4 bases, there was a span of 15 bases. The CDR3 DNA reads as TGTGCCAGCAGTTTAGGATCCGGACAGAATTACGAGCAGTACTTC. Translation gives CASSLGSGQNYEQYF.

This chain uses TRBV2 with TRBJ2-3, with 11 bases aligning to TRBD2. The V gene end was trimmed by 4 bases and the J gene end by 8 bases; junction bases not matched to a gene: 11. CDR3 length: 16 amino acids. The germline CDR1 and CDR2 sequences are SNHLY and FYNNEI. CDR3 sequence: CASSVWASGGKGTQYF. DNA for the CDR3: TGTGCCAGCAGTGTCTGGGCTAGCGGGGGGAAGGGTACGCAGTATTTT. The variable domain in full, completed from reference TRBV2 and TRBJ2-3, reads EPEVTQTPSHQVTQMGQEVILRCVPISNHLYFYWYRQILGQKVEFLVSFYNNEISEKSEIFDDQFSVERPDGSNFTLKIRSTKLEDSAMYFCASSVWASGGKGTQYFGPGTRLTVL.

The V call is TRBV5-4, the J call TRBJ2-2; weak D call: TRBD2 (8 bases). The CDR3 is made up of 16 amino acids. V gave up 3 bases and J gave up 4 bases, with 16 bases separating them. Per the germline V gene, CDR1 is SGHNT and CDR2 is YYREEE (reference sequence). CDR3 in amino acids: CASSSGGTDPTGELFF. CDR3 sequence (DNA): TGTGCCAGCAGCTCGGGGGGGACAGATCCCACCGGGGAGCTGTTTTTT.

The chain is built from TRBV7-2 and TRBJ1-2, with a possible D match to TRBD1 (6 bases). Germline V gene sequence: CDR1 SGHTA, CDR2 FQGNSA. V was shortened by 5 bases and J by 5 bases, with 18 bases between the two germline ends. The CDR3 contains 15 residues. DNA of the CDR3: TGTGCCAGCAGCGGATCACAGGGTTTGGGGTATGGCTACACCTTC. It yields the protein CASSGSQGLGYGYTF. The variable domain in full, completed from reference TRBV7-2 and TRBJ1-2, reads GAGVSQSPSNKVTEKGKDVELRCDPISGHTALYWYRQSLGQGLEFLIYFQGNSAPDKSGLPSDRFSAERTGGSVSTLTIQRTQQEDSAVYLCASSGSQGLGYGYTFGSGTRLTVV.

This clone showed up just a few times. The chain joins TRBV28 to TRBJ2-7; 7 bases agree with TRBD2. Germline V CDR1 and CDR2: MDHEN, SYDVKM. The CDR3 spans 15 residues. The V and J ends lost 1 base and 3 bases, in that order; junction bases with no gene match: 6. Here the CDR3 DNA reads TGTGCCAGCAGTTTATCCTGGGGGGGAGTCTACGAGCAGTACTTC. This codes for CASSLSWGGVYEQYF.

This clone occurred once. The chain recombines TRBV27 with TRBJ1-2; 9 bases line up with TRBD1. The J segment lost 0 bases and the V segment lost 3 bases, leaving 8 bases of the junction unmatched. Germline CDR1 and CDR2: MNHEY and SMNVEV (reference sequence). The CDR3 extends over 17 amino acids. The CDR3 DNA reads TGTGCCAGCAGTTTGACCGGGACAGGGATAGCTAACTATGGCTACACCTTC. Amino acids: CASSLTGTGIANYGYTF.